This T cell receptor (beta chain) was sequenced in a study of cytomegalovirus exposure and HLA in healthy donors. Donors showed nominal health when sampled, although they likely had unrecorded immune exposures. It was with 60 Vbeta and 13 Jbeta primers that the PCR ran. Data came from immunoSEQ multiplex PCR; TCRdb stores just in-frame clones and leaves some out. The repertoire holds around 100,000 clones, with around 80% as singletons. Findings of the study overall: Based on reports, TCR beta sequences accurately predicted HLA-A and HLA-B alleles for most subjects. There were some public TCRs occurring in many donors, but most TCR sequences were rare.

In germline, CDR1 is MDHEN, CDR2 SYDVKM. V trimming: 5 bases; J trimming: 5 bases; junction bases outside the gene matches: 5. This CDR3 spans 14 amino acids. Remarks on this clone: Its specificity is not known.

The clonotype comes from a male donor in good health and CMV-seropositive. The chain combines TRBV28 with TRBJ2-7; TRBD1 matches 11 bases. The sample comprised PBMCs. CDR3 in amino acids: CASSPGQGDHEQYF. The CDR3 DNA follows: TGTGCCAGCAGTCCGGGACAGGGGGACCACGAGCAGTACTTC. Full variable domain (missing parts from reference TRBV28 and TRBJ2-7): DVKVTQSSRYLVKRTGEKVFLECVQDMDHENMFWYRQDPGLGLRLIYFSYDVKMKEKGDIPEGYSVSREKKERFSLILESASTNQTSMYLCASSPGQGDHEQYFGPGTRLTVT.